A selection of T cell receptor beta chains follows, all from one sample in a study of regulatory T cells in long-lasting Graves disease. TCRdb analysed the multiplex PCR reads with MiXCR anew, one entry per CDR3 protein. The table records 350,000 to 450,000 distinct CDR3 sequences, about 15% of them present only once. These data are also associated with another study on T cells in Graves' hyperthyroidism and ophthalmopathy.

The source was peripheral blood mononuclear cells (PBMCs), collected at new diagnosis, from a patient treated with antithyroid drugs. The receptors stem from a woman aged 40 to 50 with Graves disease. Each CDR3 is given with its conserved first and last residue. Fields, in order: clone size, D gene, J gene, CDR3 length, V gene, CDR3 protein, CDR3 DNA. The D gene is left open where the match is weak. The listing skips clone size in some rows; elsewhere it reads once, few, many or a size class.

>many|.|TRBJ2-2|14|TRBV2
CASSKLAGTGELFF
TGTGCCAGCAGCAAACTGGCGGGAACCGGGGAGCTGTTTTTT
>few|.|TRBJ2-2|10|TRBV10-3
CATRFPELFF
TGTGCCACTCGGTTCCCTGAGCTGTTTTTT
>many|TRBD2|TRBJ2-7|17|TRBV12-3/TRBV12-4
CASSLAPGGGDPYEQYF
TGTGCCAGCAGTTTAGCCCCTGGGGGGGGTGACCCCTACGAGCAGTACTTC
>many|.|TRBJ2-1|14|TRBV29-1
CSVEDLADYNEQFF
TGCAGCGTTGAAGATCTCGCGGACTACAATGAGCAGTTCTTC
>many|TRBD2|TRBJ2-3|15|TRBV5-1
CASSLGTKGADTQYF
TGCGCCAGCAGCTTAGGGACTAAAGGTGCAGATACGCAGTATTTT
>.|.|TRBJ1-2|14|TRBV3-1
CASSHQGSPGGYTF
TGTGCCAGCAGTCACCAAGGGTCCCCCGGCGGCTACACCTTC
>.|TRBD1|TRBJ1-2|16|TRBV7-9
CASSSARGRLLRGYTF
TGTGCCAGCAGCTCGGCTAGGGGGCGCCTTTTGCGTGGCTACACCTTC
>many|.|TRBJ2-1|17|TRBV7-6
CASSLSPSGSPYNEQFF
TGTGCCAGCAGCTTAAGTCCGAGTGGGAGCCCCTACAATGAGCAGTTCTTC
>.|.|TRBJ2-2|14|TRBV20-1
CSARGDTNTGELFF
TGCAGTGCTAGGGGCGACACTAACACCGGGGAGCTGTTTTTT
>many|.|TRBJ1-4|13|TRBV6-1
CATIRGGKEKLFF
TGTGCCACCATCCGGGGTGGAAAAGAAAAACTGTTTTTT
>once|.|TRBJ1-1|13|TRBV2
CASRPSGGSEAFF
TGTGCCAGCCGTCCGTCCGGGGGATCTGAAGCTTTCTTT
>.|.|TRBJ2-7|12|TRBV12-3/TRBV12-4
CASSPRAYEHYF
TGTGCCAGCAGCCCACGCGCCTACGAGCACTACTTC
>many|TRBD2|TRBJ2-1|15|TRBV7-2
CASSQGLGAYNEQFF
TGTGCCAGCAGCCAGGGACTAGGGGCATACAATGAGCAGTTCTTC
>.|.|TRBJ2-7|13|TRBV28
CASSPFRSTDQYF
TGTGCCAGCTCACCCTTCCGGTCGACCGACCAGTACTTC
>.|TRBD1|TRBJ2-2|15|TRBV19
CASSYTGTATGELFF
TGTGCCAGTAGTTACACCGGGACAGCCACCGGGGAGCTGTTTTTT
>many|TRBD2|TRBJ2-3|14|TRBV2
CASRGLAGSDTQYF
TGTGCCAGCAGAGGACTAGCGGGCTCGGATACGCAGTATTTT
>many|TRBD1|TRBJ1-6|16|TRBV6-1
CASTDRVGSYNSPLHF
TGTGCCAGCACCGACAGGGTTGGTTCCTATAATTCACCCCTCCACTTT
>many|.|TRBJ2-1|14|TRBV6-1
CASRGPGVSAEQFF
TGTGCCAGCAGGGGACCGGGGGTATCTGCTGAGCAGTTCTTC
>many|.|TRBJ2-1|14|TRBV12-3/TRBV12-4
CASSRPGQVREQFF
TGTGCCAGCAGCCGGCCCGGACAAGTCAGGGAGCAGTTCTTC
>.|.|TRBJ1-2|14|TRBV27
CASSPTIGGFGYTF
TGTGCCAGCAGTCCAACGATAGGGGGATTTGGCTACACCTTC
>.|.|TRBJ2-2|20|TRBV3-1
CASSQDRGTGLDMNTGELFF
TGTGCCAGCAGCCAAGATCGAGGCACAGGGCTGGATATGAACACCGGGGAGCTGTTTTTT
>many|TRBD2|TRBJ2-1|18|TRBV27
CASSLSLAGMSSYNEQFF
TGTGCCAGCAGTTTAAGTCTAGCGGGTATGAGCTCCTACAATGAGCAGTTCTTC
>many|.|TRBJ1-5|13|TRBV28
CASSLDSHQPQHF
TGTGCCAGCAGCTTAGATTCTCATCAGCCCCAGCATTTT
>.|TRBD2|TRBJ2-7|12|TRBV29-1
CSVDSGSDEQYF
TGCAGCGTTGATAGCGGGTCGGACGAGCAGTACTTC
>.|.|TRBJ2-7|13|TRBV7-8
CASSFSGPYEQYF
TGTGCCAGCAGCTTTTCAGGGCCCTACGAGCAGTACTTC
>many|.|TRBJ2-7|18|TRBV3-1
CASSQGSGAVVGSYEQYF
TGTGCCAGCAGCCAAGGCTCGGGGGCGGTAGTCGGATCCTACGAGCAGTACTTC
>many|TRBD2|TRBJ2-7|14|TRBV20-1
CSARGLAGSYEQYF
TGCAGTGCTAGGGGACTAGCGGGTTCCTACGAGCAGTACTTC
>many|.|TRBJ1-2|11|TRBV2
CASREYYGYTF
TGTGCCAGCAGAGAGTACTATGGCTACACCTTC
>.|.|TRBJ1-5|13|TRBV2
CASSPPPGRPQHF
TGTGCCAGCAGTCCGCCTCCCGGGCGGCCCCAGCATTTT
>many|.|TRBJ2-7|12|TRBV7-2
CASSLNGDEQYF
TGTGCCAGCAGCTTGAACGGGGACGAGCAGTACTTC
>many|TRBD1|TRBJ1-1|16|TRBV19
CASQGQGRLRHTEAFF
TGTGCCAGCCAGGGACAGGGGCGACTTCGCCACACTGAAGCTTTCTTT
>many|.|TRBJ1-2|14|TRBV6-1
CASSALPLLYGYTF
TGTGCCAGCAGTGCCCTACCTCTTCTCTATGGCTACACCTTC
>.|TRBD2|TRBJ2-5|15|TRBV7-9
CASSHSGRVQETQYF
TGTGCCAGCAGCCATAGCGGGAGGGTTCAAGAGACCCAGTACTTC
>many|.|TRBJ2-3|16|TRBV12-3/TRBV12-4
CASSPQGGLSTDTQYF
TGTGCCAGCAGTCCACAGGGCGGGCTTAGCACAGATACGCAGTATTTT
>few|.|TRBJ1-2|13|TRBV7-9
CASSFADNYGYTF
TGTGCCAGCAGCTTTGCAGATAACTATGGCTACACCTTC
>many|.|TRBJ2-7|16|TRBV19
CASSPAGGLNSYEQYF
TGTGCCAGTAGTCCCGCCGGGGGGCTTAATTCCTACGAGCAGTACTTC
>.|.|TRBJ1-2|15|TRBV4-1
CASSQDRGGYYGYTF
TGCGCCAGCAGCCAAGATAGGGGCGGTTACTATGGCTACACCTTC
>many|.|TRBJ1-1|15|TRBV11-2
CASSAPGGRDTEAFF
TGTGCCAGCAGCGCCCCGGGTGGCAGGGACACTGAAGCTTTCTTT
>.|.|TRBJ2-1|14|TRBV15
CATSRVNQQRGLFF
TGTGCCACCAGCAGAGTGAACCAACAGCGCGGACTGTTCTTC
>few|.|TRBJ2-3|15|TRBV29-1
CSVEVGATSTDTQYF
TGCAGCGTTGAGGTGGGAGCCACTAGCACAGATACGCAGTATTTT
>few|.|TRBJ2-5|18|TRBV18
CASSPFAPTNLYQETQYF
TGTGCCAGCTCACCATTCGCCCCGACCAACCTTTACCAAGAGACCCAGTACTTC
>.|.|TRBJ2-2|16|TRBV6-5
CASSSSDREVTGELFF
TGTGCCAGCAGTTCAAGTGACAGGGAGGTCACCGGGGAGCTGTTTTTT
>few|.|TRBJ2-1|14|TRBV3-1
CASSPGPAQDEQFF
TGTGCCAGCAGTCCCGGGCCGGCCCAGGATGAGCAGTTCTTC
>.|.|TRBJ2-2|15|TRBV12-5
CASGLAQGYTGELFF
TGTGCTAGTGGTTTGGCACAGGGTTATACCGGGGAGCTGTTTTTT
>few|.|TRBJ2-3|14|TRBV6-1
CASSISGATDTQYF
TGTGCCAGCAGTATTTCTGGGGCCACAGATACGCAGTATTTT
>few|TRBD1|TRBJ1-5|16|TRBV6-1
CASSTLYRQGHQPQHF
TGTGCCAGCAGTACCCTCTATCGACAGGGACATCAGCCCCAGCATTTT
>once|.|TRBJ2-6|15|TRBV30
CAWAIGLSGANVLTF
TGTGCCTGGGCCATCGGACTCTCTGGGGCCAACGTCCTGACTTTC
>many|TRBD2|TRBJ2-1|15|TRBV29-1
CSVDGTSAGYNEQFF
TGCAGCGTTGACGGGACTAGCGCCGGCTACAATGAGCAGTTCTTC
>many|TRBD1|TRBJ1-1|16|TRBV6-9
CASSYRDRGPNTEAFF
TGTGCCAGCAGTTACCGGGACAGGGGGCCGAACACTGAAGCTTTCTTT
>many|TRBD2|TRBJ2-2|14|TRBV7-9
CASVRGANTGELFF
TGTGCCAGCGTACGGGGGGCGAACACCGGGGAGCTGTTTTTT
>many|.|TRBJ2-3|16|TRBV2
CASSEFGGGSTDTQYF
TGTGCCAGCAGTGAATTTGGGGGAGGTAGCACAGATACGCAGTATTTT
>.|.|TRBJ1-1|14|TRBV20-1
CSASSGWGNTEAFF
TGCAGTGCTAGTAGCGGGTGGGGGAACACTGAAGCTTTCTTT
>many|.|TRBJ2-1|15|TRBV5-7
CASSPGPQSPHEQFF
TGTGCCAGCAGCCCGGGACCCCAATCCCCCCATGAGCAGTTCTTC
>many|.|TRBJ2-5|12|TRBV7-2
CASSLVRETQYF
TGTGCCAGCAGCTTAGTGCGGGAGACCCAGTACTTC
>many|TRBD2|TRBJ2-7|16|TRBV12-3/TRBV12-4
CASRRASGRAHYEQYF
TGTGCCAGCAGGCGGGCTAGCGGGAGGGCCCACTACGAGCAGTACTTC
>few|.|TRBJ2-5|15|TRBV20-1
CSARDLQGMLWTQYF
TGCAGTGCTAGAGATCTACAGGGCATGCTTTGGACCCAGTACTTC
>many|.|TRBJ2-7|17|TRBV7-9
CASSSETLARESYEQYF
TGTGCCAGCAGCTCCGAGACCCTAGCGAGGGAGTCCTACGAGCAGTACTTC
>.|TRBD1|TRBJ2-2|15|TRBV5-6
CASSTGRGYTGELFF
TGTGCCAGCAGCACTGGCAGGGGGTACACCGGGGAGCTGTTTTTT
>.|TRBD1|TRBJ2-3|15|TRBV9
CASSVAGQGRDTQYF
TGTGCCAGCAGCGTAGCCGGACAGGGGCGAGATACGCAGTATTTT
>many|.|TRBJ1-1|14|TRBV30
CAWSPRRGWTEAFF
TGTGCCTGGAGTCCTCGAAGGGGGTGGACTGAAGCTTTCTTT